This is a list of T cell receptor beta chains from one sample in a study of neurological immune-mediated disorders. TCRdb passed the 5' RACE reads through MiXCR, listing each CDR3 protein once. The data show more than 55,000 distinct CDR3 sequences, around 10% seen once. Specimen: PBMCs. These receptors were obtained from a man in his thirties or forties in good health. The CDR3 runs from the conserved cysteine through the conserved F or W. Fields, in order: V gene, clone size, J gene, D gene, CDR3 DNA, CDR3 protein. D genes are given only for firm matches. Some rows have no size entry. The others give once, few or many, or a class for an expanded clone.

>TRBV4-1|many|TRBJ1-4|TRBD1
TGCGCCAGCAGCCAAGATGCACAGGGGGCTTTTAATGAAAAACTGTTTTTT
CASSQDAQGAFNEKLFF
>TRBV28|many|TRBJ1-3|.
TGTGCCAGCAGTTTAAGGTCAAGTGGAAACACCATATATTTT
CASSLRSSGNTIYF
>TRBV7-9|many|TRBJ2-7|TRBD2
TGTGCCAGCAGCTTAGAAGGGAGGGGTGCGGCCCTGGACGAGCAGTACTTC
CASSLEGRGAALDEQYF
>TRBV5-1|many|TRBJ2-5|TRBD1
TGCGCCAGCAGCGCCGCCCCACAGGGGGCTGGAGAGACCCAGTACTTC
CASSAAPQGAGETQYF
>TRBV29-1|many|TRBJ1-1|.
TGCAGCGTTGAAGAGGCGCAGGGCGGGAACACTGAAGCTTTCTTT
CSVEEAQGGNTEAFF
>TRBV20-1|many|TRBJ2-3|.
TGCAGTGCTAGAGATGGCCGGGTAATGGATACGCAGTATTTT
CSARDGRVMDTQYF
>TRBV20-1|.|TRBJ2-5|TRBD2
TGCAGTGAAGGGGCGGGAGGGGAAGGAGAGACCCAGTACTTC
CSEGAGGEGETQYF
>TRBV20-1|.|TRBJ1-4|.
TGCAGTGCTAGTGACCCGGGACCGAGAAATGAAAAACTGTTTTTT
CSASDPGPRNEKLFF
>TRBV6-6|many|TRBJ2-1|TRBD1
TGTGCCAGCAGTTATCAGGGGGTGCCAAACAATGAGCAGTTCTTC
CASSYQGVPNNEQFF
>TRBV2|many|TRBJ1-2|.
TGTGCCAGCGTGGGTAGGACAGCGGACTATGGCTACACCTTC
CASVGRTADYGYTF
>TRBV12-3/TRBV12-4|many|TRBJ2-3|.
TGTGCCAGCAGTTTAAGCCAAAACACAGATACGCAGTATTTT
CASSLSQNTDTQYF
>TRBV27|many|TRBJ2-1|TRBD1
TGTGCCAGCACTTTGACAGGGGGCAATGAGCAGTTCTTC
CASTLTGGNEQFF
>TRBV12-3/TRBV12-4|many|TRBJ2-1|TRBD2
TGTGCCAGCAGTCCCCCTCAGCGGGGGGAGCAGTTCTTC
CASSPPQRGEQFF
>TRBV6-6|many|TRBJ1-1|.
TGTGCCAGCAGTTACTCAGGGTACGCTTTCTTT
CASSYSGYAFF
>TRBV24-1|many|TRBJ1-5|.
TGTGCCACCAGTGACCCCGGACCCGGCCCTTATAGCAATCAGCCCCAGCATTTT
CATSDPGPGPYSNQPQHF
>TRBV3-1|medium-sized|TRBJ2-2|.
TGTGCCAGCAGCCGGAGCGCGCTCGCCGGTACCGGGGAGCTGTTTTTT
CASSRSALAGTGELFF
>TRBV20-1|many|TRBJ2-1|TRBD2
TGCAGTGCTAGAGGGGGGGCTAGCGGGAGAAATGAGCAGTTCTTC
CSARGGASGRNEQFF
>TRBV6-5|many|TRBJ2-3|.
TGTGCCAGCGGGGAGAGAAGCACAGATACGCAGTATTTT
CASGERSTDTQYF
>TRBV20-1|many|TRBJ2-1|.
TGCAGTGCTACCTACAATGAGCAGTTCTTC
CSATYNEQFF
>TRBV7-9|.|TRBJ2-5|TRBD2
TGTGCCAGCACCTCTTATAGCGGGAGCCTCCAAGAGACCCAGTACTTC
CASTSYSGSLQETQYF
>TRBV5-1|.|TRBJ2-7|.
TGCGCCAACAGCTTGGGTGACGGTCGAGAGCAGTACTTC
CANSLGDGREQYF
>TRBV7-2|many|TRBJ2-6|.
TGTGCCAGCAACCTAATTGGGCCTGGGGCCAACGTCCTGACTTTC
CASNLIGPGANVLTF
>TRBV5-1|many|TRBJ2-5|.
TGCGCCAGCAGCTTCCACCAGCCGGGGGAGACCCAGTACTTC
CASSFHQPGETQYF
>TRBV27|many|TRBJ2-7|.
TGTGCCAGCAGCACCAATTCGGCGGGCCTCTCCTACGAGCAGTACTTC
CASSTNSAGLSYEQYF
>TRBV7-9|many|TRBJ2-2|TRBD1
TGTGCCAGCAGCTCCGACAGGGGGCTCCCGAACACCGGGGAGCTGTTTTTT
CASSSDRGLPNTGELFF
>TRBV10-3|.|TRBJ2-2|TRBD2
TGTGCCATCGGCCTTTCACCGGGACTAGCGGGCCGTTCGAACACCGGGGAGCTGTTTTTT
CAIGLSPGLAGRSNTGELFF
>TRBV15|many|TRBJ1-5|TRBD1
TGTGCCACCAGCAGGGGAATACAGGGGGCGGCTCAGCCCCAGCATTTT
CATSRGIQGAAQPQHF
>TRBV5-1|many|TRBJ2-7|TRBD1
TGCGCCAGCACCCGTCGACAGGGGGAATACGAGCAGTACTTC
CASTRRQGEYEQYF
>TRBV20-1|many|TRBJ2-3|.
TGCAGTGCTAGCCGTGGGCGGGCAGATACGCAGTATTTT
CSASRGRADTQYF